The next 9 T cell receptor beta chains were all read from a single sample in a study of cytomegalovirus exposure and HLA in healthy donors. Use of 60 Vbeta and 13 Jbeta primers characterized the PCR. Sequencing used immunoSEQ multiplex PCR; TCRdb keeps in-frame clones, though not all of them. Among about 88,000 clones, over 70% were seen once, and the ten largest hold 4.5% to 5%. The sequenced material came from PBMCs. These receptors were obtained from a woman aged 40-49 years in good health and CMV-seronegative.

About this clone itself: The junction and the germline gene differ at one end; a read error may be behind it. V usage is TRBV5-8 and J usage is TRBJ2-7; a possible D gene is TRBD1 (6 bases). Germline CDR1 reads SGHTS; CDR2 reads YDEGEE. This CDR3 comprises 8 residues. The CDR3 coding sequence is TGTGCCAGCAGCCCCCAGGGGTTC. Translated, it gives CASSPQGF. Based on the CDR3 plus reference TRBV5-8 and TRBJ2-7, the full variable domain is EAGVTQSPTHLIKTRGQQATLRCSPISGHTSVYWYQQALGLGLQFLLWYDEGEERNRGNFPPRFSGRQFPNYSSELNVNALELEDSALYLCASSPQGFGPGTRLTVT.

The V call is TRBV7-6, the J call TRBJ1-1; the match to TRBD1 covers 7 bases. Germline loops: CDR1 SGHVS, CDR2 FNYEAQ. The CDR3 length is 15 residues. Germline trimming cut 5 bases from V and 4 bases from J; bases unmatched to any gene: 10. CDR3 in amino acids: CASSVSTQGITEAFF. In DNA, the CDR3 is TGTGCCAGCAGCGTTAGTACACAGGGGATCACTGAAGCTTTCTTT.

The genes are TRBV7-2 and TRBJ1-3, with 10 bases identical to TRBD1. CDR1 SGHTA and CDR2 FQGNSA come from the germline V gene. Trimming at V came to 5 bases and at J to 3 bases, leaving 7 bases not matched to a gene. This CDR3 comprises 16 residues. CDR3 amino acids: CASSPDRGRGGNTIYF. The CDR3 nucleotides are TGTGCCAGCAGCCCAGACAGGGGGCGGGGTGGAAACACCATATATTTT.

This clone has only a few counts. The genes are TRBV19 and TRBJ1-5; a weak D match, TRBD1 (6 bases). The germline CDR1 and CDR2 sequences are LNHDA and SQIVND (reference sequence). The CDR3 is 13 amino acids. Trimming took off 10 bases at V and 11 bases at J, with 21 bases between the two ends. The CDR3: CAKDGQCMSAQHF. As DNA, the CDR3 is TGTGCCAAGGATGGACAGTGCATGTCAGCCCAGCATTTT.

This chain links TRBV5-6 with TRBJ2-3; 8 positions agree with TRBD2. The CDR3 is made up of 16 amino acids. Trimming removed 2 bases from V and 6 bases from J; junction bases left unmatched: 11. The V gene's germline CDR1 is SGHDT and CDR2 YYEEEE. CDR3 sequence (DNA): TGTGCCAGCAGCTTTTTACTACCGGGGGGGCCCGATACGCAGTATTTT. Amino acids: CASSFLLPGGPDTQYF.

The chain carries TRBV6-6 and TRBJ2-3; 7 bases line up with TRBD1. Germline CDR1 reads MNHNY; CDR2 reads SVGAGI (reference sequence). V lost 5 bases, J lost 0 bases, and 8 bases stayed unmatched. The CDR3 has 16 residues. The CDR3 loop is CASSPGTGASTDTQYF. CDR3 DNA: TGTGCCAGCAGTCCAGGAACAGGGGCAAGCACAGATACGCAGTATTTT.

The rearrangement uses TRBV5-4 and TRBJ2-3; D remains unclear. Trimming removed 5 bases at V and 1 base at J, with 14 bases between. Germline-derived CDR1 and CDR2 are SGHNT and YYREEE (reference sequence). The CDR3 is made up of 15 amino acids. Here the CDR3 reads CASRFQSRGTDTQYF. The CDR3 region has the DNA TGTGCCAGCAGGTTCCAGTCCCGGGGCACAGATACGCAGTATTTT.

This sequence joins TRBV30 and TRBJ1-4, with 7 nucleotides matching TRBD1. The J segment lost 8 bases and the V segment lost 0 bases, leaving 6 bases of the junction unmatched. There are 14 residues in the CDR3. The germline gives CDR1 GTSNPN, CDR2 SVGIG (reference sequence). The CDR3 DNA follows: TGTGCCTGGAGTGTAGGGGGCGGGGGGGAAAAACTGTTTTTT. It encodes CAWSVGGGGEKLFF. Full variable domain (missing parts from reference TRBV30 and TRBJ1-4): SQTIHQWPATLVQPVGSPLSLECTVEGTSNPNLYWYRQAAGRGLQLLFYSVGIGQISSEVPQNLSASRPQDRQFILSSKKLLLSDSGFYLCAWSVGGGGEKLFFGSGTQLSVL.

Here the CDR3 DNA reads TGTGCCAGCTCACCCCCGATAGGGGGCCTAGTGGAGCAGTACTTC. The encoded protein is CASSPPIGGLVEQYF. The chain employs TRBV18 and TRBJ2-5, with TRBD1 identical over 7 bases. CDR1 and CDR2 from the germline V gene are KGHSH and LQKENI. This CDR3 contains 15 residues. The junction had 15 bases not matched to a gene; V was cut back by 3 bases and J by 11 bases. The complete variable domain, with remaining parts taken from reference TRBV18 and TRBJ2-5, reads NAGVMQNPRHLVRRRGQEARLRCSPMKGHSHVYWYRQLPEEGLKFMVYLQKENIIDESGMPKERFSAEFPKEGPSILRIQQVVRGDSAAYFCASSPPIGGLVEQYFGPGTRLLVL.